This entry concerns a single TCR beta chain. The data were taken from a study of response to subunit inactivated influenza vaccine. One entry per CDR3 protein results from TCRdb running MiXCR on the RT-PCR reads. The sample yields around 580,000 distinct CDR3 sequences, 12% seen once. This CDR3 has 15 amino acids. Trimming shortened V by 2 bases and J by 6 bases, and 13 bases separated the two germline ends. Germline V gene data show CDR1 as SGHTA and CDR2 as FQGNSA. The sample consisted of PBMCs from blood, taken on the day of vaccination. The receptor was derived from a man aged 50 to 59 who received an inactivated influenza vaccine. This chain uses TRBV7-2 with TRBJ2-2, with a tentative D call TRBD2 (6 bases). CDR3 sequence: CASSLREIYAGELFF. The CDR3 DNA is TGTGCCAGCAGCTTACGGGAGATCTACGCCGGGGAGCTGTTTTTT.